A single sample is the source of the 25 T cell receptor beta chains below, sequenced in a study of early T cells in non-severe SARS-CoV-2 infection. TCRdb redid the calling of the 5' RACE reads with MiXCR, one entry per CDR3 protein. The sample contains 55,000 to 80,000 distinct CDR3 sequences, approximately 10% of which appear only once. What was sequenced was whole blood. Receptors originate from an adult who was a healthcare worker with PCR-confirmed SARS-CoV-2 infection or an uninfected control (not recorded which).

This clonotype was seen repeatedly, ten times or more. CDR3 loop: CSALAGSTDTQYF. CDR3 nucleotide sequence: TGCAGTGCTTTAGCGGGAAGCACAGATACGCAGTATTTT. V usage is TRBV20-1 and J usage is TRBJ2-3; 8 bases align to TRBD2. This CDR3 is 13 amino acids long. V was clipped by 5 bases and J by 0 bases; unmatched bases: 1. Germline lookup yields CDR1 DFQATT and CDR2 SNEGSKA (reference sequence).

The chain recombines TRBV12-3 or TRBV12-4 with TRBJ2-4, with D perhaps assigned TRBD1 or TRBD2 (5 bases each). With 8 bases removed from V and 2 bases from J, the gap between germline ends came to 13 bases. The CDR3 totals 14 residues. CDR3 residues: CASRLGGTKNIQYF. The CDR3 region has the DNA TGTGCCAGCCGACTTGGGGGTACCAAAAACATTCAGTACTTC.

This clonotype has a count of ten or more. The V call is TRBV2, the J call TRBJ1-5; the D gene is possibly TRBD1 (6 bases). The CDR3 contains 15 residues. Trimming stripped 5 bases from V and 0 bases from J, with 11 bases between. The V gene's germline CDR1 is SNHLY and CDR2 FYNNEI. CDR3 sequence reads: CASSPGVNSNQPQHF. The DNA of the CDR3 is TGTGCCAGCAGTCCAGGGGTTAATAGCAATCAGCCCCAGCATTTT.

This chain connects TRBV6-6 to TRBJ1-6, with no clear D. With 7 bases removed from V and 0 bases from J, the gap between germline ends came to 16 bases. CDR1 is MNHNY, CDR2 SVGAGI, per germline (reference sequence). There are 17 residues in the CDR3. The CDR3 DNA reads as TGTGCCAGCACCCTAGGACGCTCCAGCTCCTATAATTCACCCCTCCACTTT. This gives the protein CASTLGRSSSYNSPLHF.

This clonotype has ten or more counts. The gene calls are TRBV11-2 and TRBJ2-7; tentative D call: TRBD1 (5 bases). CDR3 length: 14 amino acids. Looked up from germline, CDR1 is SGHAT and CDR2 is FQNNGV. V lost 0 bases to trimming and J lost 0 bases, with 6 bases between them. The CDR3, as DNA: TGTGCCAGCAGCTTAGACAGGGTCTCCTACGAGCAGTACTTC. Protein sequence: CASSLDRVSYEQYF.

This clonotype was counted at least ten times. The chain joins TRBV6-5 to TRBJ1-4; 7 nucleotides agree with TRBD1. V lost 0 bases, J lost 7 bases, and 5 bases stayed unmatched. The CDR3 loop spans 15 amino acids. The germline V gene has CDR1 MNHEY and CDR2 SVGAGI. CDR3 sequence reads: CASSYSAGGIEKLFF. CDR3 in DNA: TGTGCCAGCAGTTACTCGGCAGGGGGAATTGAAAAACTGTTTTTT.

This chain joins TRBV20-1 and TRBJ2-5; either TRBD1 or TRBD2 may supply D (6 bases each). The CDR3 consists of 14 residues. The germline V gene has CDR1 DFQATT and CDR2 SNEGSKA (reference sequence). Trimming pared 1 base from V and 1 base from J, leaving 10 bases between. CDR3 DNA: TGCAGTGCTAGAGGAGGGGGGTCCCAAGAGACCCAGTACTTC. Its protein product is CSARGGGSQETQYF.

This clonotype was counted ten times or more. V is TRBV23-1 and J is TRBJ2-5; TRBD2 matches at 12 bases. TRBV23-1 falls under the ORF class, with uncertain function. CDR3 length equals 16 residues. V shed 4 bases, J shed 9 bases, and the junction held 12 bases outside the gene matches. The CDR3: CASSPRTGLAGIAQYF. The CDR3 bases are TGCGCCAGCAGTCCTCGAACCGGACTAGCGGGAATAGCCCAGTACTTC.

The chain employs TRBV5-6 and TRBJ2-4; TRBD1 aligns across 9 bases. Germline values: CDR1 SGHDT, CDR2 YYEEEE. With V trimmed by 0 bases and J by 14 bases, 9 bases remained unmatched. This CDR3 is built from 14 residues. CDR3 residues: CASSLAQGARGEYF. DNA for the CDR3: TGTGCCAGCAGCTTGGCACAGGGGGCGCGAGGAGAGTACTTC.

At least ten counts were recorded for this clonotype. The gene calls are TRBV12-3 or TRBV12-4 and TRBJ1-2, with no clear D. V lost 2 bases and J lost 5, with 9 bases in between. The CDR3 loop spans 13 amino acids. The DNA of the CDR3 is TGTGCCAGCAGTTTACAAGAGGAATATGGCTACACCTTC. It codes for CASSLQEEYGYTF.

The CDR3 is CAAAAQASYEQYF. The CDR3 nucleotides are TGTGCCGCAGCGGCACAGGCTTCCTACGAGCAGTACTTC. The chain uses TRBV7-9 and TRBJ2-7, with D perhaps TRBD1 or TRBD2 (5 bases each). The CDR3 spans 13 residues. CDR1 and CDR2 from the germline V gene are SEHNR and FQNEAQ (reference sequence). V was shortened by 11 bases and J by 1 base, with 15 bases between the two germline ends.

Many counts were recorded for this clonotype. Written as DNA, the CDR3 is TGTGCCAGCAGCACACAGGGGCGATTCCACGAGCAGTACTTC. It translates to CASSTQGRFHEQYF. The rearrangement uses TRBV9 and TRBJ2-7; 7 nucleotides line up with TRBD1. This CDR3 region has 14 residues. The V gene's germline CDR1 is SGDLS and CDR2 YYNGEE. V shed 4 bases, J shed 5 bases, and the junction held 9 bases outside the gene matches.

This clonotype was counted ten times or more. V gene TRBV12-3 or TRBV12-4 combines with J gene TRBJ1-5; 8 positions agree with TRBD1. CDR3 size: 15 residues. V lost 6 bases and J lost 4; bases outside the gene matches: 8. The CDR3 DNA follows: TGTGCCAGCAGCCGGGGACAGGACCTTAATCAGCCCCAGCATTTT. This translates into CASSRGQDLNQPQHF.

This clonotype was seen at least ten times. J is TRBJ2-7 and V is TRBV7-6; 7 bases fit TRBD1. Unmatched junction bases numbered 8, after V lost 1 base and J lost 2 bases. Germline CDR1 reads SGHVS; CDR2 reads FNYEAQ. The CDR3 runs to 16 residues. CDR3: CASSLVPTGMTYEQYF. CDR3 DNA sequence: TGTGCCAGCAGCTTAGTGCCGACAGGGATGACCTACGAGCAGTACTTC.

This clonotype turned up a few times. The V and J genes are TRBV7-8 and TRBJ2-7; D possibly corresponds to TRBD2 (7 bases). CDR3 size: 20 residues. The germline V gene has CDR1 SGHVS and CDR2 FQNEAQ. The V gene lost 5 bases and the J gene lost 0 bases, with 29 bases spanning the gap. Written as DNA, the CDR3 is TGTGCCAGCAGCCCTATCCTCGCGGGGGCCATACTTCATTTCTCCTACGAGCAGTACTTC. Its translation is CASSPILAGAILHFSYEQYF.

This clonotype has a count of ten or more. J is TRBJ2-2 and V is TRBV29-1; tentatively, D is TRBD1 or TRBD2 (5 bases each). The germline V and J ends were trimmed by 3 bases and 3 bases, with 11 bases remaining between them. Germline CDR1 reads SQVTM; CDR2 reads ANQGSEA. This CDR3 has 14 amino acids. Here the CDR3 DNA reads TGCAGCGTTGAGCATGGGGGAGACACCGGGGAGCTGTTTTTT. This translates into CSVEHGGDTGELFF.

This clonotype was detected ten times or more. The chain recombines TRBV20-1 with TRBJ2-7; TRBD1 agrees at 9 bases. Germline CDR1 DFQATT, CDR2 SNEGSKA (reference sequence). V lost 5 bases, J lost 3 bases, and 2 bases stayed unmatched. This CDR3 has 12 residues. DNA for the CDR3: TGCAGTGCTGAGGACAGGGGCTACGAGCAGTACTTC. Translated: CSAEDRGYEQYF.

Here the CDR3 reads CSARDRQGENTIYF. The DNA for the CDR3 is TGCAGTGCTAGAGATCGACAGGGGGAAAACACCATATATTTT. The rearrangement uses TRBV20-1 and TRBJ1-3, with 9 positions matching TRBD1. Germline V CDR1 and CDR2: DFQATT, SNEGSKA (reference sequence). V shed 0 bases and J 6 bases; nucleotides not matched to a gene: 3. CDR3 length: 14 amino acids.

In its sample, this clonotype was seen many times. V usage is TRBV7-3 and J usage is TRBJ2-3; D is possibly TRBD1 or TRBD2 (5 bases each). Germline V gives CDR1 SGHTA, CDR2 FQGTGA. The CDR3 extends over 14 amino acids. V lost 3 bases and J 2 bases, leaving 9 bases between the germline ends. The CDR3 reads CASSFSGPTDTQYF. The CDR3 DNA sequence: TGTGCCAGCAGCTTCTCGGGACCCACAGATACGCAGTATTTT.

The chain recombines TRBV19 with TRBJ2-4; D is perhaps TRBD1 or TRBD2 (5 bases each). Per germline, CDR1 LNHDA and CDR2 SQIVND (reference sequence). The V gene lost 4 bases and the J gene lost 6 bases, with 13 bases spanning the gap. This CDR3 has 14 residues. The CDR3 region is CASSTRGRGNIQYF. Written as DNA, the CDR3 is TGTGCCAGTAGTACTCGGGGCCGGGGAAACATTCAGTACTTC.

The chain links TRBV29-1 to TRBJ1-1; possibly TRBD1 for D (5 bases). The CDR3 contains 13 residues. V was trimmed by 3 bases and J by 1 base, leaving 9 bases between them. Germline V lookup: CDR1 SQVTM, CDR2 ANQGSEA. The CDR3 DNA reads TGCAGCGTTGAGGGACGGCGGAACACTGAAGCTTTCTTT. It encodes CSVEGRRNTEAFF.

This clonotype was recorded at least ten times. The chain is built from TRBV6-5 and TRBJ2-1; 14 nucleotides match TRBD2. Unmatched junction bases numbered 7, after V lost 5 bases and J lost 7 bases. The CDR3 is 16 amino acids. Germline CDR1 MNHEY, CDR2 SVGAGI. CDR3 region: CASSAIGTSGRNEQFF. The CDR3 DNA follows: TGTGCCAGCAGTGCGATCGGGACTAGCGGGAGAAATGAGCAGTTCTTC.

This clonotype showed up many times. The chain couples TRBV24-1 to TRBJ2-2; 9 positions match TRBD1. The CDR3 consists of 15 residues. The germline gives CDR1 KGHDR, CDR2 SFDVKD. J was trimmed by 7 bases and V by 2 bases; bases with no gene match: 4. The DNA of the CDR3 is TGTGCCACCAGTGATTCGGGACAGGGAATCGGGGAGCTGTTTTTT. It encodes CATSDSGQGIGELFF.

This clonotype was observed at least ten times. The V gene is TRBV3-1, the J gene TRBJ2-1; the D is unclear. The CDR3 has 12 amino acids. V gave up 3 bases and J gave up 11 bases, with 11 bases separating them. From germline, CDR1 is LGHDT and CDR2 YNNKEL (reference sequence). CDR3 sequence (DNA): TGTGCCAGCAGCCAGGGTAGGGTAAAGCAGTTCTTC. It specifies CASSQGRVKQFF.

This clonotype occurred many times. The gene calls are TRBV2 and TRBJ1-1; D is ambiguous. Germline V gene data show CDR1 as SNHLY and CDR2 as FYNNEI. This CDR3 spans 17 amino acids. Deletions cut 4 bases from V and 2 bases from J, with 20 bases between. The CDR3 DNA reads TGTGCCAGCAGTGTAAGTTTAGTCCACCGAGCTAACACTGAAGCTTTCTTT. Translation gives CASSVSLVHRANTEAFF.